The 6 T cell receptor beta chains below all came from one sample that was sequenced in a study of T cell responses to AZD1222 COVID-19 vaccine. The table came from immunoSEQ multiplex PCR; TCRdb's copy has only in-frame clones and leaves some out. Altogether about 120,000 clones are present, 70% to 90% being singletons, with the ten largest covering roughly 3.5%. The sample consisted of peripheral blood, taken on day 0 of AZD1222 vaccination. These receptors were taken from an adult in good health.

This clone came up once. The chain has TRBV12-3 or TRBV12-4 and TRBJ1-5; D is possibly TRBD1 (6 bases). The CDR3 runs 12 residues. With 10 bases removed from V and 6 bases from J, the gap between germline ends came to 13 bases. The CDR3 nucleotides read TGTGCCATCTCACAGGGAGTTCAGCCCCAGCATTTT. Translating it yields CAISQGVQPQHF.

CDR3 protein: CASSLGLFYEQYF. CDR3 in DNA: TGTGCCAGCAGCTTAGGACTCTTCTACGAGCAGTACTTC. The chain links TRBV11-2 to TRBJ2-7; D remains ambiguous. The CDR3 spans 13 residues. V was shortened by 1 base and J by 3 bases, with 7 bases between the two germline ends. Germline V gene sequence: CDR1 SGHAT, CDR2 FQNNGV.

V is TRBV20-1 and J is TRBJ1-6; D remains ambiguous. Germline V CDR1 and CDR2: DFQATT, SNEGSKA (reference sequence). This CDR3 spans 11 amino acids. V was trimmed by 5 bases and J by 14 bases, leaving 13 bases between them. The chain's CDR3 is CSAPRKGSLHF. The CDR3 bases are TGCAGTGCTCCCCGCAAGGGATCCCTCCACTTT.

The V and J genes are TRBV25-1 and TRBJ1-3; D unclear. The V end was cut by 6 bases, the J end by 4 bases, with 4 bases between. Germline V gene lookup returns CDR1 MGHDK and CDR2 SYGVNS. This CDR3 contains 11 residues. The CDR3 bases are TGTGCCAGCAGGTGGGGAAACACCATATATTTT. It yields the protein CASRWGNTIYF.

The sample holds one count of this clone. The V gene is TRBV19, the J gene TRBJ1-4, with a possible D match to TRBD1 (6 bases). Germline lookup yields CDR1 LNHDA and CDR2 SQIVND (reference sequence). The CDR3 covers 15 residues. V gave up 7 bases and J gave up 5 bases, with 17 bases separating them. The CDR3 loop is CASTHQGRTNEKLFF. The CDR3 nucleotides are TGTGCCAGTACCCATCAGGGGCGGACAAATGAAAAACTGTTTTTT.

The chain combines TRBV3-1 (or the pseudogene TRBV3-2) with TRBJ2-2, with D perhaps TRBD1 or TRBD2 (5 bases each). The germline CDR1 and CDR2 sequences are LGHDT and YNNKEL (reference sequence). Trimming pared 3 bases from V and 6 bases from J, leaving 17 bases between. The CDR3 is 16 residues long. The DNA for the CDR3 is TGTGCCAGCAGCCAGGGGGAGAAAGTTCGAGCCGGGGAGCTGTTTTTT. Protein product: CASSQGEKVRAGELFF.